Following are 2 T cell receptor beta chains from one sample sequenced in a study of blood T cell repertoires in COVID-19. This table comes from immunoSEQ multiplex PCR, and its TCRdb copy is limited to in-frame clones, with some not included. This repertoire shows roughly 500,000 clones, 70% to 90% found once; its top ten account for just over 8%. Sequences were obtained from PBMCs or T cells enriched from blood (not recorded which). The receptors were gathered from an older woman who had recovered from COVID-19.

This clone was seen just once. The rearrangement joins TRBV4-1 to TRBJ2-2, with TRBD2 identical over 14 bases. The CDR3 is 19 residues long. V was clipped by 1 base and J by 3 bases; unmatched bases: 7. Per the germline V gene, CDR1 is MGHRA and CDR2 is YSYEKL. The CDR3 region has the DNA TGCGCCAGCAGCCAAGGGTTGACTAGCGGGGGGGCGTACACCGGGGAGCTGTTTTTT. Protein: CASSQGLTSGGAYTGELFF.

This chain links TRBV20-1 with TRBJ2-7, with TRBD1 as a possible D gene (5 bases). V lost 6 bases and J 9 bases, leaving 15 bases between the germline ends. From germline, CDR1 is DFQATT and CDR2 SNEGSKA (reference sequence). The CDR3 length is 11 residues. Written as DNA, the CDR3 is TGCAGTGCGTCAACGGCGCAGGGGCAGTACGTC. It codes for CSASTAQGQYV.